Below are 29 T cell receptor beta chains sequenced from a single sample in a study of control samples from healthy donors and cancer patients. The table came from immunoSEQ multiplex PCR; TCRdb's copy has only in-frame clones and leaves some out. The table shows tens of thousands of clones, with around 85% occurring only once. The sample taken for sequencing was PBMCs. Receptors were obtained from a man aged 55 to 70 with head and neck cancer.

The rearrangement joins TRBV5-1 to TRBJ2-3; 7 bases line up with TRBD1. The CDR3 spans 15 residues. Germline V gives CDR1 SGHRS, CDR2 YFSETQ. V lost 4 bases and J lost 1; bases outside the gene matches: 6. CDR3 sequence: CASSNSGQRTDTQYF. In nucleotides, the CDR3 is TGCGCCAGCAGCAATTCGGGACAGCGCACAGATACGCAGTATTTT.

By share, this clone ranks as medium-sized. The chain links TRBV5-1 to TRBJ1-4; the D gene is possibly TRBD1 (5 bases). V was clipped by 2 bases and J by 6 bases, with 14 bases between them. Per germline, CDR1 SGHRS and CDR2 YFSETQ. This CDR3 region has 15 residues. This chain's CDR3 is CASSFQGPWDEKLFF. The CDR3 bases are TGCGCCAGCAGCTTTCAGGGCCCCTGGGATGAAAAACTGTTTTTT.

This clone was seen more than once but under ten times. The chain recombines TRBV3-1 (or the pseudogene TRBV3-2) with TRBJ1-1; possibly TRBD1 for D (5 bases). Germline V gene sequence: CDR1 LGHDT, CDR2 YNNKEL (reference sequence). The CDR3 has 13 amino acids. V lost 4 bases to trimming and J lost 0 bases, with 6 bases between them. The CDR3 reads CASSRGLNTEAFF. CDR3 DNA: TGTGCCAGCAGCCGGGGCTTGAACACTGAAGCTTTCTTT.

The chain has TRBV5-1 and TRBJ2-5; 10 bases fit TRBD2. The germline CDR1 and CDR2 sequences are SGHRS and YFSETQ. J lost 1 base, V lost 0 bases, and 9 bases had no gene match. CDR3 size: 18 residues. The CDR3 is CASSLEASGGGFQETQYF. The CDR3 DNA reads TGCGCCAGCAGCTTGGAGGCTAGCGGGGGCGGTTTCCAAGAGACCCAGTACTTC.

The CDR3 sequence is CASSSQGFEAFF. For the CDR3, the DNA is TGTGCCAGCAGCTCACAGGGTTTTGAAGCTTTCTTT. The rearrangement uses TRBV7-8 and TRBJ1-1, with a weak D call TRBD1 (6 bases). CDR3 size: 12 residues. Trimming removed 4 bases at V and 7 bases at J, with 10 bases between. Germline V gene data show CDR1 as SGHVS and CDR2 as FQNEAQ.

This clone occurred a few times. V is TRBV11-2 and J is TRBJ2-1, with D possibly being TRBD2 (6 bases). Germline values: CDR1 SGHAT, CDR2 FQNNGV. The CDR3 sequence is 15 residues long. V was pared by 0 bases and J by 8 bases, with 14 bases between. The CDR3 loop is CASSLEPWTTYEQFF. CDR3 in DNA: TGTGCCAGCAGCTTAGAACCCTGGACTACATATGAGCAGTTCTTC.

CDR3 sequence reads: CSVEGGTSGGSTDTQYF. The CDR3 DNA reads as TGCAGCGTTGAAGGCGGGACTAGCGGGGGGAGCACAGATACGCAGTATTTT. The chain uses TRBV29-1 and TRBJ2-3; 15 bases fit TRBD2. CDR3 length: 17 residues. Trimming took 1 base from V and 0 from J; bases not matched to a gene: 2. Germline CDR1 is SQVTM and CDR2 is ANQGSEA.

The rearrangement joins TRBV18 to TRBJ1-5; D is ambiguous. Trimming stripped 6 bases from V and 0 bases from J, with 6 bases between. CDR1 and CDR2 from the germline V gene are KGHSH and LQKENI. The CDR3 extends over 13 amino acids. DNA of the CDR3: TGTGCCAGCTCTGGGGATAGCAATCAGCCCCAGCATTTT. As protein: CASSGDSNQPQHF.

This CDR3 is CASSFTGQDYGYTF. In DNA form, the CDR3 reads TGCGCCAGCAGCTTTACGGGGCAGGACTATGGCTACACCTTC. The chain carries TRBV5-1 and TRBJ1-2, with D perhaps TRBD1 (5 bases). The CDR3 covers 14 residues. Trimming took off 2 bases at V and 3 bases at J, with 11 bases between the two ends. Germline-derived CDR1 and CDR2 are SGHRS and YFSETQ.

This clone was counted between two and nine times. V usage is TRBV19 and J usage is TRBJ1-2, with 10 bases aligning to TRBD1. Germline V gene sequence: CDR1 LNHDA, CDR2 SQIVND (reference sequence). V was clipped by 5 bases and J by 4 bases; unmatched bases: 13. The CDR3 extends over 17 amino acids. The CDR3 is CASSADRDRGLPYGYTF. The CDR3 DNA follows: TGTGCCAGTAGTGCTGACCGGGACAGGGGTCTTCCCTATGGCTACACCTTC.

The CDR3 region is CSVEDGREQYV. The DNA for the CDR3 is TGCAGCGTTGAAGACGGCAGGGAGCAGTACGTC. V usage is TRBV29-1 and J usage is TRBJ2-7; D not certain. Trimming pared 0 bases from V and 7 bases from J, leaving 7 bases between. Germline lookup yields CDR1 SQVTM and CDR2 ANQGSEA. The CDR3 extends over 11 amino acids.

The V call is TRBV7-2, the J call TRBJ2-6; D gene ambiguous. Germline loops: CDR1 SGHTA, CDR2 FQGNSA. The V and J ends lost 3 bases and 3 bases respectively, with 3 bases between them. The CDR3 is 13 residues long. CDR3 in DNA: TGTGCCAGCAGCTTCTTTGGGGCCAACGTCCTGACTTTC. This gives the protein CASSFFGANVLTF.

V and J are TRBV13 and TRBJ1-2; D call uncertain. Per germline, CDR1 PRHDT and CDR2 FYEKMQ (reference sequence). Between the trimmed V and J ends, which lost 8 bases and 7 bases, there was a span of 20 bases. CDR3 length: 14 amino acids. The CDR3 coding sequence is TGTGCCAGCCTCGGGAGACGGACCTCGGCTGGCTACACCTTC. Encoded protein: CASLGRRTSAGYTF.

CDR3 sequence reads: CASSLSEGALQFF. CDR3 DNA sequence: TGTGCCAGCAGTTTGTCCGAGGGCGCTCTGCAGTTCTTC. The genes are TRBV27 and TRBJ2-1; D is perhaps TRBD2 (5 bases). CDR1 and CDR2 (germline): MNHEY, SMNVEV (reference sequence). Trimming pared 3 bases from V and 12 bases from J, leaving 15 bases between. The CDR3 is made up of 13 amino acids.

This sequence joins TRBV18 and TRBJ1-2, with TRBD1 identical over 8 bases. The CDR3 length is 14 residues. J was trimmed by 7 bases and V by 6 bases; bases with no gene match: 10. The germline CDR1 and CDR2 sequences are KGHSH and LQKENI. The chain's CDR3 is CASSGTGLRTGYTF. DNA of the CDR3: TGTGCCAGCTCCGGGACAGGCCTAAGGACTGGCTACACCTTC. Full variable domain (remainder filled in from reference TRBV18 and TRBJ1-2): NAGVMQNPRHLVRRRGQEARLRCSPMKGHSHVYWYRQLPEEGLKFMVYLQKENIIDESGMPKERFSAEFPKEGPSILRIQQVVRGDSAAYFCASSGTGLRTGYTFGSGTRLTVV.

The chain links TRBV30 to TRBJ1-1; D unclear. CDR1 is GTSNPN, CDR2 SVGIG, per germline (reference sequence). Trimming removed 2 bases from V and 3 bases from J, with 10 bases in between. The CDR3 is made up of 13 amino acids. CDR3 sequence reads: CAWSRNRDTEAFF. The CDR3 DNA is TGTGCCTGGAGTAGGAATAGGGACACTGAAGCTTTCTTT.

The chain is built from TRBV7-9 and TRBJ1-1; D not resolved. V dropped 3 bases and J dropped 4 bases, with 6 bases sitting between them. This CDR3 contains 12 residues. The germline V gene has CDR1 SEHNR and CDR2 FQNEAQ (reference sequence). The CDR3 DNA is TGTGCCAGCAGCTTGGGTGTCACTGAAGCTTTCTTT. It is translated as CASSLGVTEAFF.

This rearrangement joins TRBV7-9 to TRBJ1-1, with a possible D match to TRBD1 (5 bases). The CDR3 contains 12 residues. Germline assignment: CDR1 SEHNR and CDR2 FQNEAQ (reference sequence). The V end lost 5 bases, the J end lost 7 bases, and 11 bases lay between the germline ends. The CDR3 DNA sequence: TGTGCCAGCAGCCGGGACGACTATGAAGCTTTCTTT. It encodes CASSRDDYEAFF. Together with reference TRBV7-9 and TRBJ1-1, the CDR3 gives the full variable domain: DTGVSQNPRHKITKRGQNVTFRCDPISEHNRLYWYRQTLGQGPEFLTYFQNEAQLEKSRLLSDRFSAERPKGSFSTLEIQRTEQGDSAMYLCASSRDDYEAFFGQGTRLTVV.

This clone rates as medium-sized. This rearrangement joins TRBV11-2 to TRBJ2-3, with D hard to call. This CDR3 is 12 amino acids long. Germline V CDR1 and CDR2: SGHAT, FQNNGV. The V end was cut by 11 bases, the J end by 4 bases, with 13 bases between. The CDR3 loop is CACTSFADTQYF. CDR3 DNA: TGTGCCTGCACCTCCTTTGCAGATACGCAGTATTTT.

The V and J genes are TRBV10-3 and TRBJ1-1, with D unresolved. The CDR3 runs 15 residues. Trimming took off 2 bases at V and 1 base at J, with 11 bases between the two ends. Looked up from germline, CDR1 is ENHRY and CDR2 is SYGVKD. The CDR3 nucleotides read TGTGCCATCAGTGAGGCGAGGCAGCCGAACACTGAAGCTTTCTTT. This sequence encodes CAISEARQPNTEAFF.

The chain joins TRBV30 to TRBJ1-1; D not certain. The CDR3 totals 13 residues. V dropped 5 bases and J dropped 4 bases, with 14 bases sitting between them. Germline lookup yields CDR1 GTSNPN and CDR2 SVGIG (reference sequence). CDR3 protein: CAWVVRERTEAFF. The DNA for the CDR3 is TGTGCCTGGGTTGTGCGGGAGCGCACTGAAGCTTTCTTT.

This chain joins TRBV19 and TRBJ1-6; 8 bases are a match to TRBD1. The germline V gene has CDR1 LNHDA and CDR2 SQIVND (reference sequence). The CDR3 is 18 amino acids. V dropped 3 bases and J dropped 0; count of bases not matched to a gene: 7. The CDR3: CASSMGRTGSSYNSPLHF. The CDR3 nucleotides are TGTGCCAGTAGTATGGGTCGGACAGGGAGCTCCTATAATTCACCCCTCCACTTT.

The DNA of the CDR3 is TGTGCCAGCAGCACCAGGGGGGGCACTGAAGCTTTCTTT. Its protein product is CASSTRGGTEAFF. The chain uses TRBV7-9 and TRBJ1-1; 7 positions agree with TRBD1. The CDR3 is 13 amino acids. CDR1 SEHNR and CDR2 FQNEAQ come from the germline V gene (reference sequence). Losses at the gene ends were 5 bases for V and 4 bases for J; bases not matched to a gene: 4.

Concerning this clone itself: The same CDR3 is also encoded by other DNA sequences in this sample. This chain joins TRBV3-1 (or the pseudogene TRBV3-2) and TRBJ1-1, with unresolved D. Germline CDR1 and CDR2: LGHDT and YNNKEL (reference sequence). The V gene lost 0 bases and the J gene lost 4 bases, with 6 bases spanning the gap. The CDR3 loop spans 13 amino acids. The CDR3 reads CASSQERRTEAFF. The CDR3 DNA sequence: TGTGCCAGCAGCCAAGAGAGGCGCACTGAAGCTTTCTTT.

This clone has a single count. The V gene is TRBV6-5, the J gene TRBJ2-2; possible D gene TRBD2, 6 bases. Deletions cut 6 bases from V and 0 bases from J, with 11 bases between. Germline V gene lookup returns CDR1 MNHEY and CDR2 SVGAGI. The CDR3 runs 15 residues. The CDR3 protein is CASSVEGPNTGELFF. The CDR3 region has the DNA TGTGCCAGCAGCGTGGAGGGCCCGAACACCGGGGAGCTGTTTTTT.

CDR3 DNA: TGTGCCAGCAGCTTCTGGGACAGTTCCTCCTACGAGCAGTACTTC. It specifies CASSFWDSSSYEQYF. V is TRBV7-8 and J is TRBJ2-7; the match to TRBD1 covers 7 bases. Germline CDR1 SGHVS, CDR2 FQNEAQ. The CDR3 sequence is 15 residues long. V was clipped by 3 bases and J by 0 bases; unmatched bases: 5.

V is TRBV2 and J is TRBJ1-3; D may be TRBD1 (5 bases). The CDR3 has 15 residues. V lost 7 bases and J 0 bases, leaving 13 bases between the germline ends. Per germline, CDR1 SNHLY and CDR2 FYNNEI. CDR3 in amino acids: CASTRQLISGNTIYF. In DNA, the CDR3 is TGTGCCAGCACCCGACAGCTAATCTCTGGAAACACCATATATTTT.

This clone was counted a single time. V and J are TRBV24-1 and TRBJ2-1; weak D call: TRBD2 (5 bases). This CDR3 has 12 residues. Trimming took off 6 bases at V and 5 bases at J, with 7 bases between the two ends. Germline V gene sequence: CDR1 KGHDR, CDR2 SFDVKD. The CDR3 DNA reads TGTGCCACCAGTTCCGGGGACAATGAGCAGTTCTTC. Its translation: CATSSGDNEQFF.

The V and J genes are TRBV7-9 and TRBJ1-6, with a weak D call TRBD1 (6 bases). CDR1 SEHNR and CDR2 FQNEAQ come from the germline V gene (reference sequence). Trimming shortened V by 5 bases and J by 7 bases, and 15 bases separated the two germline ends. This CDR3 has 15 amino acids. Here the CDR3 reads CASSPRRGANSPLHF. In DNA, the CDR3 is TGTGCCAGCAGCCCACGGAGGGGGGCGAATTCACCCCTCCACTTT.